Shown below are 29 T cell receptor beta chains from a single sample sequenced in a study of blood T cell repertoires in COVID-19. The table came from immunoSEQ multiplex PCR; TCRdb's copy has only in-frame clones and leaves some out. The repertoire holds approximately 210,000 clones, under 90% seen once, with over 9.5% in the top ten. Sequenced sample: peripheral blood. The receptors come from a woman older than 75 with COVID-19, enrolled during active disease.

The V gene is TRBV5-1, the J gene TRBJ2-5; D uncertain. Per germline, CDR1 SGHRS and CDR2 YFSETQ. The CDR3 is 13 amino acids. CDR3: CASRVGSQETQYF. The CDR3 nucleotides read TGCGCGAGCCGGGTAGGCAGCCAAGAGACCCAGTACTTC.

The chain carries TRBV5-6 and TRBJ2-3, with D tentatively TRBD1 (5 bases). Trimming took 4 bases from V and 3 from J, leaving 9 bases between them. The CDR3 runs 13 residues. CDR1 is SGHDT, CDR2 YYEEEE, per germline. The CDR3 sequence: CASSPSGTDTQYF. DNA of the CDR3: TGTGCCAGCAGCCCATCAGGGACAGATACGCAGTATTTT.

J is TRBJ1-2 and V is TRBV30, with 10 positions matching TRBD1. The CDR3 is 16 amino acids. The J segment lost 7 bases and the V segment lost 2 bases, leaving 13 bases of the junction unmatched. CDR1 and CDR2 (germline): GTSNPN, SVGIG (reference sequence). CDR3 residues: CAWSFRPGTGAAGYTF. In nucleotides, the CDR3 is TGTGCCTGGAGTTTCCGCCCCGGGACAGGGGCGGCTGGCTACACCTTC.

The chain combines TRBV29-1 with TRBJ2-1; tentatively, D is TRBD2 (7 bases). The germline gives CDR1 SQVTM, CDR2 ANQGSEA. The CDR3 has 15 residues. Deletions cut 7 bases from V and 6 bases from J, with 22 bases between. In DNA form, the CDR3 reads TGCAGCGCTTTTCGACGGGGGGCCGGCTTCAATGAGCAGTTCTTC. Translation gives CSAFRRGAGFNEQFF.

The chain joins TRBV28 to TRBJ2-3; TRBD2 matches at 9 bases. Germline lookup yields CDR1 MDHEN and CDR2 SYDVKM. This CDR3 has 15 amino acids. Trimming took 4 bases from V and 5 from J; bases not matched to a gene: 7. For the CDR3, the DNA is TGTGCCAGCAGTTCTAAAGCGGGGGGCTTAGATACGCAGTATTTT. Protein sequence: CASSSKAGGLDTQYF.

V gene TRBV3-1 (or the pseudogene TRBV3-2) combines with J gene TRBJ2-6; D gene uncertain. V was shortened by 6 bases and J by 1 base, with 22 bases between the two germline ends. The CDR3 totals 19 residues. CDR1 and CDR2 (germline): LGHDT, YNNKEL (reference sequence). CDR3 sequence: CASRPRPLSQESGANVLTF. DNA for the CDR3: TGTGCCAGCAGACCTAGACCCCTATCCCAAGAGTCTGGGGCCAACGTCCTGACTTTC.

This rearrangement joins TRBV6-6 to TRBJ1-2; D not certain. This CDR3 region has 16 residues. Deletions cut 0 bases from V and 8 bases from J, with 19 bases between. Germline assignment: CDR1 MNHNY and CDR2 SVGAGI (reference sequence). The CDR3: CASSYSSASKSNGYTF. The DNA for the CDR3 is TGTGCCAGCAGTTACTCGAGCGCATCAAAAAGTAACGGCTACACCTTC.

This chain joins TRBV4-3 and TRBJ1-5; D is undetermined. With 0 bases removed from V and 5 bases from J, the gap between germline ends came to 14 bases. The CDR3 is 16 amino acids. CDR1 and CDR2 (germline): LGHNA, YSLEER. CDR3 sequence: CASSQDRRERYQPQHF. For the CDR3, the DNA is TGCGCCAGCAGCCAAGATAGACGGGAGAGGTATCAGCCCCAGCATTTT.

This clone occurred a few times. The chain employs TRBV29-1 and TRBJ1-2; tentatively, D is TRBD1 (5 bases). CDR1 and CDR2 from the germline V gene are SQVTM and ANQGSEA. Trimming cost V 4 bases and J 3 bases, with 12 bases left between them. CDR3 length: 13 amino acids. The CDR3 coding sequence is TGCAGCGTTGGACAGCCAAGAGACTATGGCTACACCTTC. Its translation: CSVGQPRDYGYTF.

The chain combines TRBV11-3 with TRBJ2-5, with 8 bases identical to TRBD2. Germline trimming cut 3 bases from V and 3 bases from J; bases unmatched to any gene: 9. The CDR3 covers 16 residues. CDR1 and CDR2 (germline): SGHNT, YENEEA. CDR3 bases: TGTGCCAGCAGCTTGGCTGCGGGGGGTGGGGAAGAGACCCAGTACTTC. This translates into CASSLAAGGGEETQYF.

The sample holds a few counts of this clone. The chain combines TRBV19 with TRBJ1-5, with a possible D match to TRBD1 (5 bases). This CDR3 has 15 amino acids. With 4 bases removed from V and 0 bases from J, the gap between germline ends came to 10 bases. Germline V CDR1 and CDR2: LNHDA, SQIVND (reference sequence). The CDR3 DNA is TGTGCCAGTAGTACGCGGGGGGTTAGCAATCAGCCCCAGCATTTT. Encoded protein: CASSTRGVSNQPQHF.

The gene calls are TRBV19 and TRBJ1-6, with D perhaps matching TRBD1 (5 bases). Germline CDR1 LNHDA, CDR2 SQIVND (reference sequence). Between the trimmed V and J ends, which lost 8 bases and 5 bases, there was a span of 22 bases. The CDR3 has 17 amino acids. The CDR3 sequence: CASRQTMGLFHNSPLHF. The CDR3 DNA reads as TGTGCCAGTCGACAGACCATGGGGCTTTTCCATAATTCACCCCTCCACTTT.

The chain couples TRBV28 to TRBJ1-3, with a weak D call TRBD1 (6 bases). Germline lookup yields CDR1 MDHEN and CDR2 SYDVKM. Trimming shortened V by 4 bases and J by 3 bases, and 13 bases separated the two germline ends. This CDR3 has 15 amino acids. CDR3 DNA sequence: TGTGCCAGCAGTTCCGCTGGGGGCGGTGGAAACACCATATATTTT. It yields the protein CASSSAGGGGNTIYF.

CDR3 in amino acids: CASSLALNTGELFF. For the CDR3, the DNA is TGTGCCAGCAGCTTGGCATTGAACACCGGGGAGCTGTTTTTT. The chain recombines TRBV5-4 with TRBJ2-2; D remains ambiguous. The CDR3 contains 14 residues. Per the germline V gene, CDR1 is SGHNT and CDR2 is YYREEE (reference sequence). Trimming shortened V by 0 bases and J by 1 base, and 4 bases separated the two germline ends.

V and J are TRBV5-1 and TRBJ1-6; perhaps TRBD1 as D (5 bases). The CDR3 consists of 14 residues. Deletions cut 3 bases from V and 7 bases from J, with 11 bases between. The V gene's germline CDR1 is SGHRS and CDR2 YFSETQ. In DNA, the CDR3 is TGCGCCAGCAGCTCTGACAGAGCCAATTCACCCCTCCACTTT. Translating it yields CASSSDRANSPLHF.

V is TRBV24-1 and J is TRBJ1-5; 10 nucleotides agree with TRBD1. The germline gives CDR1 KGHDR, CDR2 SFDVKD. The CDR3 runs 16 residues. V shed 5 bases and J 3 bases; nucleotides not matched to a gene: 6. CDR3: CATSGGQGSHNQPQHF. CDR3 nucleotide sequence: TGTGCCACCAGTGGGGGACAGGGGAGCCACAATCAGCCCCAGCATTTT.

Regarding this clone: Other DNA sequences in this sample translate to the same CDR3. The chain uses TRBV19 and TRBJ2-6; the D gene is possibly TRBD2 (5 bases). This CDR3 is built from 14 residues. Germline V lookup: CDR1 LNHDA, CDR2 SQIVND (reference sequence). Between the trimmed V and J ends, which lost 9 bases and 1 base, there was a span of 10 bases. The CDR3 here is CASSAGSGANVLTF. The CDR3 coding sequence is TGTGCCAGCTCGGCGGGTTCTGGGGCCAACGTCCTGACTTTC. Complete variable domain (other parts from reference TRBV19 and TRBJ2-6): DGGITQSPKYLFRKEGQNVTLSCEQNLNHDAMYWYRQDPGQGLRLIYYSQIVNDFQKGDIAEGYSVSREKKESFPLTVTSAQKNPTAFYLCASSAGSGANVLTFGAGSRLTVL.

The chain employs TRBV24-1 and TRBJ2-7; tentatively, D is TRBD1 (6 bases). CDR1 and CDR2 from the germline V gene are KGHDR and SFDVKD. CDR3 length: 11 residues. With 9 bases removed from V and 7 bases from J, the gap between germline ends came to 12 bases. Written as DNA, the CDR3 is TGTGCCACCGGCAGGGGCCGGGAGCAGTACTTC. It is translated as CATGRGREQYF.

This clone was detected once. This chain connects TRBV4-1 to TRBJ1-2; no reliable D call. Germline CDR1 is MGHRA and CDR2 is YSYEKL. Trimming removed 2 bases from V and 7 bases from J, with 17 bases in between. The CDR3 loop spans 15 amino acids. The CDR3 loop reads CASSQQVIVPLGYTF. The CDR3 region has the DNA TGCGCCAGCAGCCAACAGGTTATCGTCCCCCTTGGCTACACCTTC.

Regarding this clone: This sample includes further DNA sequences coding for the same CDR3. The genes are TRBV7-9 and TRBJ1-6, with D possibly being TRBD1 (5 bases). V was clipped by 1 base and J by 9 bases, with 7 bases between them. The CDR3 is made up of 13 amino acids. Germline V lookup: CDR1 SEHNR, CDR2 FQNEAQ (reference sequence). CDR3 in amino acids: CASSLGGGSPLHF. CDR3 DNA: TGTGCCAGCAGCTTAGGGGGGGGTTCACCCCTCCACTTT. The full variable domain, completed using reference TRBV7-9 and TRBJ1-6, is DTGVSQNPRHKITKRGQNVTFRCDPISEHNRLYWYRQTLGQGPEFLTYFQNEAQLEKSRLLSDRFSAERPKGSFSTLEIQRTEQGDSAMYLCASSLGGGSPLHFGNGTRLTVT.

The chain combines TRBV19 with TRBJ1-6; tentative D call: TRBD1 (5 bases). The CDR3 has 16 amino acids. Germline lookup yields CDR1 LNHDA and CDR2 SQIVND (reference sequence). Trimming stripped 7 bases from V and 9 bases from J, with 22 bases between. CDR3 sequence reads: CASKSPGISGTSPLHF. The CDR3 nucleotides read TGTGCCAGTAAATCGCCAGGGATTTCTGGTACTTCACCCCTCCACTTT.

This chain joins TRBV18 and TRBJ1-2; D is perhaps TRBD1 (5 bases). The CDR3 runs 15 residues. The germline V gene encodes CDR1 KGHSH and CDR2 LQKENI. The V and J ends lost 6 bases and 4 bases respectively, with 18 bases between them. The CDR3 protein is CASSRGTSLSYGYTF. The CDR3 coding sequence is TGTGCCAGCTCTCGCGGGACTTCCCTTTCCTATGGCTACACCTTC.

The CDR3 DNA sequence: TGTGCCAGCATACCTCGGGGACTAGGAAACAATGAGCAGTTCTTC. This gives the protein CASIPRGLGNNEQFF. This chain connects TRBV28 to TRBJ2-1; TRBD2 matches 8 bases. V shed 7 bases and J 5 bases; nucleotides not matched to a gene: 10. The CDR3 sequence is 15 residues long. The germline V gene encodes CDR1 MDHEN and CDR2 SYDVKM.

The CDR3 reads CASSFGGGTDTQYF. Written as DNA, the CDR3 is TGTGCCAGCAGCTTTGGGGGGGGGACAGATACGCAGTATTTT. The chain links TRBV7-2 to TRBJ2-3; the match to TRBD2 covers 7 bases. V trimming: 3 bases; J trimming: 3 bases; junction bases outside the gene matches: 3. Germline loops: CDR1 SGHTA, CDR2 FQGNSA. The CDR3 is 14 residues long.

This sequence joins TRBV18 and TRBJ1-3; tentatively, D is TRBD1 (6 bases). Germline V CDR1 and CDR2: KGHSH, LQKENI. The CDR3 has 17 residues. Trimming left V 3 bases short and J 0 bases short, with 15 bases between. The CDR3 nucleotides are TGTGCCAGCTCACCTACGGGGACATCAAGCTCTGGAAACACCATATATTTT. Protein sequence: CASSPTGTSSSGNTIYF.

The genes are TRBV6-5 and TRBJ2-3; no reliable D call. CDR1 and CDR2 (germline): MNHEY, SVGAGI. There are 12 residues in the CDR3. The germline V and J ends were trimmed by 6 bases and 1 base, with 5 bases remaining between them. CDR3 residues: CASRLRTDTQYF. The CDR3 bases are TGTGCCAGCAGACTTCGCACAGATACGCAGTATTTT.

The chain is built from TRBV5-6 and TRBJ2-4, with TRBD1 identical over 8 bases. The germline V gene encodes CDR1 SGHDT and CDR2 YYEEEE. V lost 2 bases to trimming and J lost 8 bases; unmatched junction nucleotides: 9. CDR3 length: 15 amino acids. The CDR3, as DNA: TGTGCCAGCAGCTTTCAGGGACAGGTGTTGGACATTCAGTACTTC. Translating it yields CASSFQGQVLDIQYF.

The V call is TRBV9, the J call TRBJ1-6; D is possibly TRBD1 (5 bases). V was pared by 3 bases and J by 9 bases, with 7 bases between. CDR1 is SGDLS and CDR2 is YYNGEE in the germline V gene. CDR3 length: 12 residues. The CDR3 loop reads CASSEGFSPLHF. The CDR3 region has the DNA TGTGCCAGCAGCGAGGGGTTTTCACCCCTCCACTTT.

As regards this clone: Other nucleotide sequences in the sample specify the same CDR3. This sequence joins TRBV19 and TRBJ1-5; TRBD1 matches at 7 bases. CDR1 is LNHDA and CDR2 is SQIVND in the germline V gene (reference sequence). The trim removed 6 bases at V and 4 bases at J, leaving 6 bases unmatched. The CDR3 is 14 residues long. The CDR3 region is CASSTTGSNQPQHF. In DNA form, the CDR3 reads TGTGCCAGTAGCACGACAGGGAGTAATCAGCCCCAGCATTTT.